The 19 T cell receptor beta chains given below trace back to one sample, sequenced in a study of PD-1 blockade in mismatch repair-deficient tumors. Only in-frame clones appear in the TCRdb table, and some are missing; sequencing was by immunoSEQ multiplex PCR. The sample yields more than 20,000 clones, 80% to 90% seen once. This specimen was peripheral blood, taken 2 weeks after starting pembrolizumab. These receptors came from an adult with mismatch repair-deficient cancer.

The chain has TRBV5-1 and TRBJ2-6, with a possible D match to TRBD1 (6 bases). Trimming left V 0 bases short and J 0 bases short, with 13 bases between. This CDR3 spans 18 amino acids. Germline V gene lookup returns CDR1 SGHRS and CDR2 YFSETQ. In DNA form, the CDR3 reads TGCGCCAGCAGCTTGGGCCCACAGGGCGCCTCTGGGGCCAACGTCCTGACTTTC. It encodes CASSLGPQGASGANVLTF.

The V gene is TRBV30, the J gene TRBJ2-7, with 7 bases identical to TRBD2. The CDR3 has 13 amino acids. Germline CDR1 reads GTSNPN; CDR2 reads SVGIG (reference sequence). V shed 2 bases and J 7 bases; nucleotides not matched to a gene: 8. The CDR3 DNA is TGTGCCTGGAGTCCGGGGGGAGTGGGGGAGCAGTACTTC. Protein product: CAWSPGGVGEQYF.

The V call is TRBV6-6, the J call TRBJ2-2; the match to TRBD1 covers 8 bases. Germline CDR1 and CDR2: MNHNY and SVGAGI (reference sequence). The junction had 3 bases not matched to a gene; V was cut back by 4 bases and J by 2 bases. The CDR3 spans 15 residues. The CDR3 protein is CASSSGQGNTGELFF. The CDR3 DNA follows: TGTGCCAGCAGTTCAGGACAGGGAAACACCGGGGAGCTGTTTTTT.

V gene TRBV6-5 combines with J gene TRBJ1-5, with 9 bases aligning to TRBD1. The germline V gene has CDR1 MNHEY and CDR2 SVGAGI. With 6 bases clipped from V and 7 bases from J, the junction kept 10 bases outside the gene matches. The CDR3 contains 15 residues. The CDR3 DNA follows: TGTGCCAGCAGCCGAAAAGGGACAGGGTGGCAGCCCCAGCATTTT. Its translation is CASSRKGTGWQPQHF.

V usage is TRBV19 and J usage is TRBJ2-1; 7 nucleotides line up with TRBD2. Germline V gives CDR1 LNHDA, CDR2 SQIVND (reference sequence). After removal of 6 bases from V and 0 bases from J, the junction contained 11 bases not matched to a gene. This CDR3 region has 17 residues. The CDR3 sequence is CASSRKTSPASYNEQFF. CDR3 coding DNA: TGTGCCAGTAGCCGAAAGACTAGCCCAGCCTCCTACAATGAGCAGTTCTTC. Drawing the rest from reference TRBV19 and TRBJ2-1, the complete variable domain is DGGITQSPKYLFRKEGQNVTLSCEQNLNHDAMYWYRQDPGQGLRLIYYSQIVNDFQKGDIAEGYSVSREKKESFPLTVTSAQKNPTAFYLCASSRKTSPASYNEQFFGPGTRLTVL.

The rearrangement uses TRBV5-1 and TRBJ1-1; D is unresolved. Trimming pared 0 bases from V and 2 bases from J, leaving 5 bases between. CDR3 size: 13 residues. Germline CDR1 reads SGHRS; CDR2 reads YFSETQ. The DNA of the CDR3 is TGCGCCAGCAGCTTGGTGGATAACACTGAAGCTTTCTTT. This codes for CASSLVDNTEAFF. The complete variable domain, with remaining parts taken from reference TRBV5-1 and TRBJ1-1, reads KAGVTQTPRYLIKTRGQQVTLSCSPISGHRSVSWYQQTPGQGLQFLFEYFSETQRNKGNFPGRFSGRQFSNSRSEMNVSTLELGDSALYLCASSLVDNTEAFFGQGTRLTVV.

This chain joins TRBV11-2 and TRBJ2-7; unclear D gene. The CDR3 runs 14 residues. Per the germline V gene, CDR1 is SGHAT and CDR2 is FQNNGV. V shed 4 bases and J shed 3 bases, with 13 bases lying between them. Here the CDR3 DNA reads TGTGCCAGCAGCTCCGACCTGACCTACTACGAGCAGTACTTC. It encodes CASSSDLTYYEQYF.

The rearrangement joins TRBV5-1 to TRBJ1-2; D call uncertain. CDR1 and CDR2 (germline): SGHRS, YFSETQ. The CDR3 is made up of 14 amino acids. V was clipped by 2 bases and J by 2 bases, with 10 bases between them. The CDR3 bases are TGCGCCAGCAGCTTTTCGGCCGAGAACTATGGCTACACCTTC. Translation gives CASSFSAENYGYTF.

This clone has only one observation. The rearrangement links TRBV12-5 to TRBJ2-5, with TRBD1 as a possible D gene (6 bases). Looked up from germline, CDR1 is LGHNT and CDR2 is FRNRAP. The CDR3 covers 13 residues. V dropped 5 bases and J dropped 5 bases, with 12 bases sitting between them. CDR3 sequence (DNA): TGTGCTAGTGGTGTGAGCAGGGGTGAGACCCAGTACTTC. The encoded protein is CASGVSRGETQYF.

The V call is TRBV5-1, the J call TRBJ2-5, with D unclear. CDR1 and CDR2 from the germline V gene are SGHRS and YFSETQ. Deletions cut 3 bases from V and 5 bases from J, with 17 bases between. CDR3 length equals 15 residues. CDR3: CASSSSKFYAETQYF. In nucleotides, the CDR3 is TGCGCCAGCAGCTCGAGCAAGTTTTACGCGGAGACCCAGTACTTC.

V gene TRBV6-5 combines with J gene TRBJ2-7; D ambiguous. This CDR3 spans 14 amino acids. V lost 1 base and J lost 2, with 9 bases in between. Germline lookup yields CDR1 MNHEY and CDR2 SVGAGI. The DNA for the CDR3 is TGTGCCAGCAGTTACTTTCCAGGAACCTACGAGCAGTACTTC. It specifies CASSYFPGTYEQYF.

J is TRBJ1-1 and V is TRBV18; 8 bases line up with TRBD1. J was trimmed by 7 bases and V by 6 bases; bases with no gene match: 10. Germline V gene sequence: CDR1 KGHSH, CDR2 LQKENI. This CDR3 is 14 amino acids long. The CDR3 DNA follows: TGTGCCAGCTCCCTTGACAGGGGCGGTGGTGAAGCTTTCTTT. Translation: CASSLDRGGGEAFF.

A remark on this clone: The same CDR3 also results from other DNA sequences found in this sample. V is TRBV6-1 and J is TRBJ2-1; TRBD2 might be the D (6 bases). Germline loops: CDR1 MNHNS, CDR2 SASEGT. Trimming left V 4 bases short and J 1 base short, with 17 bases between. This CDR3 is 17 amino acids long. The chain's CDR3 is CASSVAPAGGSYNEQFF. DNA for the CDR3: TGTGCCAGCAGTGTTGCACCGGCCGGGGGTTCCTACAATGAGCAGTTCTTC.

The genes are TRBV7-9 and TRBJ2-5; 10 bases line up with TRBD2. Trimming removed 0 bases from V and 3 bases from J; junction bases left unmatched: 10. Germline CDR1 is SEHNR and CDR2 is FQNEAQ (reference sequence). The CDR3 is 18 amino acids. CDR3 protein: CASSLAYKLAGPEETQYF. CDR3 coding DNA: TGTGCCAGCAGCTTAGCGTATAAACTAGCGGGACCTGAAGAGACCCAGTACTTC.

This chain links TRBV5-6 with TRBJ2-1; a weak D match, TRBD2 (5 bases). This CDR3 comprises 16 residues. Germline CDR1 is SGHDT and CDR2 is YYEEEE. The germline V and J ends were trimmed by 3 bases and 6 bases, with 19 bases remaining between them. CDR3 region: CASSSTTLRRSNEQFF. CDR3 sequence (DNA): TGTGCCAGCAGCTCCACGACACTCAGGAGGAGCAATGAGCAGTTCTTC.

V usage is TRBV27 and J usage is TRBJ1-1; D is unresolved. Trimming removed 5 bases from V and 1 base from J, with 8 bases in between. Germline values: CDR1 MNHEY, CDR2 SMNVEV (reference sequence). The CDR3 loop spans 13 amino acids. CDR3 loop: CASSVYRNTEAFF. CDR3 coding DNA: TGTGCCAGCAGTGTCTACAGGAACACTGAAGCTTTCTTT.

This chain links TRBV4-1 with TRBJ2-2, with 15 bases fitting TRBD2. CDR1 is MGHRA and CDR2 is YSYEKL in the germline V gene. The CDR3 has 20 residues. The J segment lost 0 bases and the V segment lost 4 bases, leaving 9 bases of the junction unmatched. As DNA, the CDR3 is TGCGCCAGCAGCCCGAAAGGACTAGCGGGAGGGAACACGAACACCGGGGAGCTGTTTTTT. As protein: CASSPKGLAGGNTNTGELFF.

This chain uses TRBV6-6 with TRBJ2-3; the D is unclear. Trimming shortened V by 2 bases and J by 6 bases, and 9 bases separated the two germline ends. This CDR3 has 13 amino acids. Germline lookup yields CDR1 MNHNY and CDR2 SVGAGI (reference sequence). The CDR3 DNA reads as TGTGCCAGCAGTTACACGGATGTGGATACGCAGTATTTT. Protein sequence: CASSYTDVDTQYF.

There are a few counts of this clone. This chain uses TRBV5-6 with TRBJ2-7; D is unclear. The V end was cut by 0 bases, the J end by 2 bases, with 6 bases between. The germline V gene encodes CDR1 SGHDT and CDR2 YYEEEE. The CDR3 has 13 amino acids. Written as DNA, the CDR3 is TGTGCCAGCAGCTTGGCTGCTACCTACGAGCAGTACTTC. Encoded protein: CASSLAATYEQYF.